Below, 3 T cell receptor beta chains from the same sample are listed, as sequenced in a study of blood T cell repertoires in COVID-19. TCRdb keeps only in-frame clones here, not all; method: immunoSEQ multiplex PCR. The data show tens of thousands of clones, approximately 88% seen once. The specimen was peripheral blood. These receptors originate from a man in his fifties with active COVID-19.

This clone was counted between two and nine times. The rearrangement links TRBV4-3 to TRBJ1-6, with D perhaps matching TRBD1 (5 bases). CDR3 length: 17 residues. Deletions cut 0 bases from V and 7 bases from J, with 16 bases between. The germline gives CDR1 LGHNA, CDR2 YSLEER. This CDR3 reads CASSQDRAGRFNSPLHF. CDR3 nucleotides: TGCGCCAGCAGCCAAGATCGGGCAGGGAGGTTCAATTCACCCCTCCACTTT.

The chain carries TRBV19 and TRBJ2-5, with D perhaps TRBD1 (6 bases). CDR1 is LNHDA, CDR2 SQIVND, per germline (reference sequence). The germline V and J ends were trimmed by 2 bases and 2 bases, with 9 bases remaining between them. The CDR3 has 14 amino acids. The CDR3 loop reads CASSIWGPQETQYF. For the CDR3, the DNA is TGTGCCAGTAGTATATGGGGGCCGCAAGAGACCCAGTACTTC.

The count of this clone is one. The chain joins TRBV30 to TRBJ2-6, with D possibly being TRBD1 (6 bases). The V end lost 4 bases, the J end lost 0 bases, and 19 bases lay between the germline ends. The V gene's germline CDR1 is GTSNPN and CDR2 SVGIG (reference sequence). The CDR3 runs 18 residues. CDR3 bases: TGTGCCTGGAACCAACAGGGCCAACTAAGCTCTGGGGCCAACGTCCTGACTTTC. It codes for CAWNQQGQLSSGANVLTF.